The source of this T cell receptor beta chain is a study of blood T cells in healthy people across ages. The CDR3 has 15 amino acids. J gave up 1 base and V 5 bases, and 8 bases lay outside the gene matches. Germline CDR1 reads DFQATT; CDR2 reads SNEGSKA (reference sequence). For the second PCR, which ran for roughly 6 to 12 cycles, a sample-barcoded 5' primer and a J-beta primer mix were used. Each CDR3 protein is one row after TCRdb ran MiXCR on the 5' RACE reads. In the table there are about 900,000 distinct CDR3 sequences, roughly 50% of which are singletons. There are a few counts of this clonotype.

The sample comprised blood. The V call is TRBV20-1, the J call TRBJ2-7; 10 nucleotides agree with TRBD1. This TCR was sampled from a man younger than 40 in good health. CDR3 loop: CSAERTGGNSYEQYF. CDR3 sequence (DNA): TGCAGTGCTGAGAGGACAGGGGGGAATTCCTACGAGCAGTACTTC.